The clone carrying this TCR beta chain showed up just once. Antigen: not known. With 4 bases clipped from V and 2 bases from J, the junction kept 5 bases outside the gene matches. CDR3 length: 15 amino acids. Germline V gives CDR1 MDHEN, CDR2 SYDVKM. This entry belongs to a study of cytomegalovirus exposure and HLA in healthy donors. Study-level information: Earlier findings included roughly 100 million unique TCR beta sequences obtained from 170 million or so T cells. General observations from the study: Earlier findings revealed that most TCR beta V segments proved productive either about 87% or about 30% of the time.

A multiplex PCR was run with 60 Vbeta primers and 13 Jbeta primers. Generated by immunoSEQ multiplex PCR, the TCRdb table keeps only in-frame clones and is missing some. The sample holds about 190,000 clones, about 83% seen once. This chain connects TRBV28 to TRBJ2-3, with 8 bases aligning to TRBD1. The TCR was taken from a woman aged 25 to 39 in good health and CMV-seropositive. Source material: PBMCs. The CDR3 sequence is CASSSRGLLTDTQYF. The CDR3 DNA follows: TGTGCCAGCAGTTCCAGGGGGCTTCTCACAGATACGCAGTATTTT.